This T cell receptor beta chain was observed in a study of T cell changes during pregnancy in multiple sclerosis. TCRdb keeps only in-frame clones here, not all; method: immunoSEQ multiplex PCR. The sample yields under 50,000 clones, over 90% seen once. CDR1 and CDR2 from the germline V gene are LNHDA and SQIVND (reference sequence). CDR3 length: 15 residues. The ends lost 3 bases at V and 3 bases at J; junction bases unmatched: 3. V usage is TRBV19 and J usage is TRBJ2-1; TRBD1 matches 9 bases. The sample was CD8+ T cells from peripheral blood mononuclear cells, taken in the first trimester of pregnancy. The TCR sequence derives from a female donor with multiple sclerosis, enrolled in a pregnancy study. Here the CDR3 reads CASSIGQGLYNEQFF. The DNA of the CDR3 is TGTGCCAGTAGTATCGGACAGGGGCTCTACAATGAGCAGTTCTTC.